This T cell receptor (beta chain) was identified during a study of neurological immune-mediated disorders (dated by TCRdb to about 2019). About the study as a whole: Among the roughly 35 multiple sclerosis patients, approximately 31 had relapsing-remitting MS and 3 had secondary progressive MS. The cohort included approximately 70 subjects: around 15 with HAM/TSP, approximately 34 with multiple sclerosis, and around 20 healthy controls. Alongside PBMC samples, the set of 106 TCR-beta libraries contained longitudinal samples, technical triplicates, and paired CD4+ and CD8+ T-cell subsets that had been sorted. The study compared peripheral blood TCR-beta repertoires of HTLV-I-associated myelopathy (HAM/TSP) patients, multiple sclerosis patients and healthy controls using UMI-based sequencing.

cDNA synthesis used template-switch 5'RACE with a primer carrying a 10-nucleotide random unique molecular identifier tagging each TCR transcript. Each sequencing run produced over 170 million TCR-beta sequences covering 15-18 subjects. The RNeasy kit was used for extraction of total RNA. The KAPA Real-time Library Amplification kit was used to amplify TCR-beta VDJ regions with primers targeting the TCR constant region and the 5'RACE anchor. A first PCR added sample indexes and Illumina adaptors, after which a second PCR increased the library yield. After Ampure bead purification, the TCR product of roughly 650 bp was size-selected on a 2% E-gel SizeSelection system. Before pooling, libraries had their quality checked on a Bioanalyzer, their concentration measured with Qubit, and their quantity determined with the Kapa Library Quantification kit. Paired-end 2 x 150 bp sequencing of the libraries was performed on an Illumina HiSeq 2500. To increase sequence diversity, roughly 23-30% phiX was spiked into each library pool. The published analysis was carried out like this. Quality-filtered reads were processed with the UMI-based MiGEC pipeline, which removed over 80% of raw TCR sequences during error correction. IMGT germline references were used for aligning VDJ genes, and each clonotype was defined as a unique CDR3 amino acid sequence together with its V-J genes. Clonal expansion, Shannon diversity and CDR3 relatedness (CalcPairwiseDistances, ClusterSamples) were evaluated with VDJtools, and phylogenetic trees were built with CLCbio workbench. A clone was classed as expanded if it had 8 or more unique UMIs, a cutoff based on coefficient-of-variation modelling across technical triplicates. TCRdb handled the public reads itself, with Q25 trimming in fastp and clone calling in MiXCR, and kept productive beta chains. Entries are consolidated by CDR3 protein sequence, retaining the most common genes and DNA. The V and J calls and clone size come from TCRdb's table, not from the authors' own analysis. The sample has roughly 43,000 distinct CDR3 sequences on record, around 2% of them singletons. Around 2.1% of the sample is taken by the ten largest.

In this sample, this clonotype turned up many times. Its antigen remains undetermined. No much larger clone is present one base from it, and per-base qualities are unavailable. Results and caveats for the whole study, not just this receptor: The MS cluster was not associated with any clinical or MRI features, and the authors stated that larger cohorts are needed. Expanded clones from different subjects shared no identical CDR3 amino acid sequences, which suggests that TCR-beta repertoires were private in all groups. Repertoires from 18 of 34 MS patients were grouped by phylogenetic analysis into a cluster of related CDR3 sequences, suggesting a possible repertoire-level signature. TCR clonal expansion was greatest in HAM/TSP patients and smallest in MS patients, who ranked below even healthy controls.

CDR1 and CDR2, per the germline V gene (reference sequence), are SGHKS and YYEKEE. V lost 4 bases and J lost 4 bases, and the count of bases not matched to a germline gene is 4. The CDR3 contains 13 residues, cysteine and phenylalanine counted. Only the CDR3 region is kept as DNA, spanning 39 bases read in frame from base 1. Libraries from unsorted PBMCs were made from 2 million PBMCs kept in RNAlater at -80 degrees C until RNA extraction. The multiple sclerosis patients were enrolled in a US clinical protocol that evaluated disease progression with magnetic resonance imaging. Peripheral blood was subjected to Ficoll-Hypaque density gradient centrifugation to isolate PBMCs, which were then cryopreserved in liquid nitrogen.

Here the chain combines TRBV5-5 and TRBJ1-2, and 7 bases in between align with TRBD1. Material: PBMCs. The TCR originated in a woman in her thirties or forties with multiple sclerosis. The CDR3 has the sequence CASSARGAYGYTF. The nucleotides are TGTGCCAGCAGCGCCAGGGGGGCCTATGGCTACACCTTC.